These 19 T cell receptor beta chains share one sample of origin, sequenced in a study of spatial heterogeneity in lung cancer. Study conclusions and caveats: Mutation counts in tumors were tracked by counts of expanded intratumoral alpha and beta TCRs.

What these receptors recognize is not known. TCRdb analysed the 5' RACE reads with MiXCR anew, one entry per CDR3 protein. This sample has some 850 distinct CDR3 sequences, with about 32% found just once. Specified time point: sample taken at primary tumor resection. Sequenced material: lung tumor tissue, taken at surgery. These receptors all come from a male donor with early-stage non-small cell lung cancer.

This clonotype was seen more than once but under ten times. CDR3 nucleotides: TGCGCCAGCAGCTTGGGAGTCGTCTCAGGGTACACTGAAGCTTTCTTT. Its protein product is CASSLGVVSGYTEAFF. The chain has TRBV5-1 and TRBJ1-1, with D possibly being TRBD1 (5 bases). The length of the CDR3 is 16 residues. Deletions cut 0 bases from V and 3 bases from J, with 15 bases between. The germline V gene has CDR1 SGHRS and CDR2 YFSETQ.

This clonotype is deemed medium-sized (0.01 to 0.1%). The rearrangement joins TRBV6-2 or TRBV6-3 to TRBJ2-1; D may correspond to TRBD1 or TRBD2 (6 bases each). This CDR3 contains 15 residues. Trimming took off 5 bases at V and 7 bases at J, with 18 bases between the two ends. CDR1 is MNHEY, CDR2 SVGEGT, per germline. Written as DNA, the CDR3 is TGTGCCAGCAGTGGGGGGCAGACTGGGTCGAATGAGCAGTTCTTC. It encodes CASSGGQTGSNEQFF.

This clonotype rates as large. This chain connects TRBV20-1 to TRBJ2-1; TRBD2 matches at 10 bases. V lost 0 bases to trimming and J lost 8 bases; unmatched junction nucleotides: 13. Germline V gene lookup returns CDR1 DFQATT and CDR2 SNEGSKA (reference sequence). This CDR3 has 17 residues. CDR3 bases: TGCAGTGCTAGAGATGGGGCTGGGGCTAGCGGGAGACATGAGCAGTTCTTC. Its protein product is CSARDGAGASGRHEQFF.

By share, this clonotype counts as large. The V call is TRBV3-1, the J call TRBJ2-7; 7 bases line up with TRBD2. The CDR3 extends over 15 amino acids. Germline loops: CDR1 LGHDT, CDR2 YNNKEL (reference sequence). The V segment lost 4 bases and the J segment 2 bases; nucleotides outside the gene matches: 8. In nucleotides, the CDR3 is TGTGCCAGCAGCCCATATCAGCGGGGCGCCTACGAGCAGTACTTC. This encodes CASSPYQRGAYEQYF.

V usage is TRBV29-1 and J usage is TRBJ1-2, with 10 bases matching TRBD1. J was trimmed by 7 bases and V by 2 bases; bases with no gene match: 7. CDR3 length: 14 residues. Germline CDR1 reads SQVTM; CDR2 reads ANQGSEA. CDR3: CSVESGTGVPGYTF. CDR3 DNA sequence: TGCAGCGTTGAATCCGGGACAGGGGTTCCTGGCTACACCTTC.

The sample holds a few counts of this clonotype. The rearrangement links TRBV7-3 to TRBJ2-3, with a weak D call TRBD2 (5 bases). CDR1 is SGHTA and CDR2 is FQGTGA in the germline V gene. This CDR3 region has 15 residues. V was pared by 1 base and J by 0 bases, with 8 bases between. In DNA form, the CDR3 reads TGTGCCAGCAGCTTAAGAGGCGGGAGCACAGATACGCAGTATTTT. Its protein is CASSLRGGSTDTQYF.

The chain recombines TRBV2 with TRBJ2-3; TRBD2 agrees at 8 bases. The CDR3 length is 15 residues. The V gene's germline CDR1 is SNHLY and CDR2 FYNNEI. With 7 bases clipped from V and 6 bases from J, the junction kept 12 bases outside the gene matches. The CDR3 coding sequence is TGTGCCAGCAATCAAAGGAGCGGGAGAGGGGATACGCAGTATTTT. This sequence encodes CASNQRSGRGDTQYF.

This clonotype has more than one count but fewer than ten. The rearrangement uses TRBV12-3 or TRBV12-4 and TRBJ2-1; no clear D gene. The CDR3 is 13 amino acids. V gave up 1 base and J gave up 5 bases, with 6 bases separating them. The CDR3 loop is CASSLEFHNEQFF. The CDR3 DNA reads as TGTGCCAGCAGTTTAGAATTCCACAATGAGCAGTTCTTC.

The rearrangement uses TRBV5-6 and TRBJ2-7, with D unresolved. Trimming took 4 bases from V and 6 from J, leaving 20 bases between them. CDR3 size: 15 residues. CDR1 SGHDT and CDR2 YYEEEE come from the germline V gene. The CDR3 protein is CASSRPLDPPSEQYF. In DNA, the CDR3 is TGTGCCAGCAGCCGTCCCCTTGATCCTCCCAGCGAGCAGTACTTC.

This clonotype counts as large. The chain couples TRBV24-1 to TRBJ2-5, with D unclear. Trimming stripped 2 bases from V and 3 bases from J, with 9 bases between. Germline CDR1 is KGHDR and CDR2 is SFDVKD. This CDR3 is built from 14 residues. The DNA for the CDR3 is TGTGCCACCAGTGATTCAGGAGAAAAAGAGACCCAGTACTTC. This sequence encodes CATSDSGEKETQYF.

This clonotype counts as large. The gene calls are TRBV20-1 and TRBJ1-1, with D tentatively TRBD1 (6 bases). V was trimmed by 5 bases and J by 3 bases, leaving 13 bases between them. In germline, CDR1 is DFQATT, CDR2 SNEGSKA (reference sequence). This CDR3 is 13 amino acids long. This CDR3 is CSAGQGWDTEAFF. CDR3 DNA sequence: TGCAGTGCTGGCCAGGGGTGGGACACTGAAGCTTTCTTT.

This clonotype was observed a few times. The genes are TRBV7-8 and TRBJ2-1; the match to TRBD2 covers 10 bases. J gave up 4 bases and V 5 bases, and 8 bases lay outside the gene matches. The germline CDR1 and CDR2 sequences are SGHVS and FQNEAQ. The CDR3 is made up of 16 amino acids. The CDR3 DNA is TGTGCCAGCAGCCAATTAGCGGGAGGCGGTTACAATGAGCAGTTCTTC. Encoded protein: CASSQLAGGGYNEQFF.

This sequence joins TRBV5-1 and TRBJ2-7; D gene uncertain. Looked up from germline, CDR1 is SGHRS and CDR2 is YFSETQ. The ends were cut back, 2 bases at V and 3 bases at J, with 9 bases in the middle. This CDR3 has 13 amino acids. CDR3 sequence (DNA): TGCGCCAGCAGCTTCGGACCCCGCTACGAGCAGTACTTC. Translated: CASSFGPRYEQYF. Supplemented by reference TRBV5-1 and TRBJ2-7, the full variable domain reads KAGVTQTPRYLIKTRGQQVTLSCSPISGHRSVSWYQQTPGQGLQFLFEYFSETQRNKGNFPGRFSGRQFSNSRSEMNVSTLELGDSALYLCASSFGPRYEQYFGPGTRLTVT.

The table lists this clonotype with a few counts. J is TRBJ2-7 and V is TRBV4-2; 9 bases are shared with TRBD2. The CDR3 length is 17 residues. V was pared by 2 bases and J by 0 bases, with 8 bases of the junction left unmatched. Germline V gene data show CDR1 as LGHNA and CDR2 as YNFKEQ. The CDR3 DNA reads TGTGCCAGCAGCCAATCCTTTAGCGGGGGAAGCTCCTACGAGCAGTACTTC. Encoded protein: CASSQSFSGGSSYEQYF.

The sample holds a few counts of this clonotype. The V call is TRBV10-2, the J call TRBJ1-4; D gene ambiguous. Germline V lookup: CDR1 WSHSY, CDR2 SAAADI. V was pared by 0 bases and J by 7 bases, with 12 bases between. The CDR3 contains 15 residues. In DNA form, the CDR3 reads TGCGCCAGCAGTGAGTCAGCCGGGTTCGCTGAAAAACTGTTTTTT. Residues: CASSESAGFAEKLFF.

As for this clonotype: One junction end disagrees with the germline gene, perhaps due to a read error. The CDR3 region is CVINGSPDETQYF. Written as DNA, the CDR3 is TGTGTCATCAACGGTAGCCCCGATGAGACCCAGTACTTC. V gene TRBV10-3 combines with J gene TRBJ2-5; no clear D gene. The germline gives CDR1 ENHRY, CDR2 SYGVKD. This CDR3 has 13 amino acids.

The chain is built from TRBV7-2 and TRBJ2-5; 7 bases are a match to TRBD1. The CDR3 extends over 14 amino acids. Trimming at V came to 5 bases and at J to 4 bases, leaving 7 bases not matched to a gene. Germline CDR1 reads SGHTA; CDR2 reads FQGNSA. DNA of the CDR3: TGTGCCAGCAGCCTGGGACAGCAACGAGAGACCCAGTACTTC. Protein sequence: CASSLGQQRETQYF.

The chain uses TRBV24-1 and TRBJ1-2; D is uncertain. The germline V and J ends were trimmed by 5 bases and 2 bases, with 5 bases remaining between them. Germline V gene lookup returns CDR1 KGHDR and CDR2 SFDVKD. This CDR3 region has 12 residues. CDR3 amino acids: CATSAVNYGYTF. For the CDR3, the DNA is TGTGCCACCAGTGCAGTCAACTATGGCTACACCTTC.

By share, this clonotype counts as large (0.1 to 1%). The gene calls are TRBV5-1 and TRBJ1-1; no definite D call. Trimming shortened V by 6 bases and J by 1 base, and 22 bases separated the two germline ends. The CDR3 contains 17 residues. Germline V lookup: CDR1 SGHRS, CDR2 YFSETQ. In nucleotides, the CDR3 is TGCGCCAGCACCGGGCGACATAGCCGACCGACGAACACTGAAGCTTTCTTT. The encoded protein is CASTGRHSRPTNTEAFF.